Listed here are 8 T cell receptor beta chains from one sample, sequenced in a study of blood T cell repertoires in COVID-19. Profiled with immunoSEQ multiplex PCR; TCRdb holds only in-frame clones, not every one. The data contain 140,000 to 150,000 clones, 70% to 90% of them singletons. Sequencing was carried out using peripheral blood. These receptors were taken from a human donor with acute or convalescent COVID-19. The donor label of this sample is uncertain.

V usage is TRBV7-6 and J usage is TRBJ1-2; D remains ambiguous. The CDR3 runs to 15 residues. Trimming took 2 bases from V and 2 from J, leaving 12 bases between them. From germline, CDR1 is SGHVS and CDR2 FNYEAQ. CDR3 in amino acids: CASSLSPDWNYGYTF. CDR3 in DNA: TGTGCCAGCAGCTTATCTCCAGACTGGAACTATGGCTACACCTTC. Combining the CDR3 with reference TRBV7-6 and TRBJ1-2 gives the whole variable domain GAGVSQSPRYKVTKRGQDVALRCDPISGHVSLYWYRQALGQGPEFLTYFNYEAQQDKSGLPNDRFSAERPEGSISTLTIQRTEQRDSAMYRCASSLSPDWNYGYTFGSGTRLTVV.

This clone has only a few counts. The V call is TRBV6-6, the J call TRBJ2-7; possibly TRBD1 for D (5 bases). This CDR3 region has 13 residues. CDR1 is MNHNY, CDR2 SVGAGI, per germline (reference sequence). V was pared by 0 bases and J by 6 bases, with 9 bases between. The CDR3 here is CASSYSSGIEQYV. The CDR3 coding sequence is TGTGCCAGCAGTTACTCTTCAGGGATCGAGCAGTACGTC.

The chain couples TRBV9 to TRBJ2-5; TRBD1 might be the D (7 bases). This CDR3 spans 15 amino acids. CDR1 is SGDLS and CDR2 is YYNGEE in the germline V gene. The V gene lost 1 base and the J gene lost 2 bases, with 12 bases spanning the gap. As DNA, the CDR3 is TGTGCCAGCAGCGTATCTTCAGGGGGGCAAGAGACCCAGTACTTC. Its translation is CASSVSSGGQETQYF.

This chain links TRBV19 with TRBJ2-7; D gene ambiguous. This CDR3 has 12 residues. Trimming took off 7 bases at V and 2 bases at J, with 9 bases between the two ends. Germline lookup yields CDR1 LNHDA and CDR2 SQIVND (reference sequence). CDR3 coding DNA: TGTGCCAGTACCCCAAAAACCTACGAGCAGTACGTC. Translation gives CASTPKTYEQYV.

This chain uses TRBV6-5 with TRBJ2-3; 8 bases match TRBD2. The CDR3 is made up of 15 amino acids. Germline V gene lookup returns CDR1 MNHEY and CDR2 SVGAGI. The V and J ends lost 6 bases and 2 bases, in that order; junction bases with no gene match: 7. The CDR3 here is CASRPGGRYTDTQYF. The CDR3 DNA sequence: TGTGCCAGCAGACCGGGGGGGCGATACACAGATACGCAGTATTTT.

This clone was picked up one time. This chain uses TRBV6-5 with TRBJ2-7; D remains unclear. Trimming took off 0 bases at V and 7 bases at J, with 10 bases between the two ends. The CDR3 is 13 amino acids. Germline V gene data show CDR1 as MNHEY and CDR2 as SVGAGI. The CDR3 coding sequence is TGTGCCAGCAGTTACTCGATAGTGCGGGAGCAGTACTTC. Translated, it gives CASSYSIVREQYF.

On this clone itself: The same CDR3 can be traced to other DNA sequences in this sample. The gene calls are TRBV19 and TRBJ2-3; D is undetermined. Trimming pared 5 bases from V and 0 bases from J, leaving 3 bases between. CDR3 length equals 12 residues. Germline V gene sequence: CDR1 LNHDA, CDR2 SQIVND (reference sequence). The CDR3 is CASSPSTDTQYF. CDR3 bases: TGTGCCAGTAGTCCAAGCACAGATACGCAGTATTTT.

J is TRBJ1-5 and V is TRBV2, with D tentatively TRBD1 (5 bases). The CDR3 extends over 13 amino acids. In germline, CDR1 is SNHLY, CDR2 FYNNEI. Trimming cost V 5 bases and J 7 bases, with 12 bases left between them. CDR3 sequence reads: CASSPGPRQPQHF. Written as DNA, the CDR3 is TGTGCCAGCAGTCCAGGGCCGAGGCAGCCCCAGCATTTT.